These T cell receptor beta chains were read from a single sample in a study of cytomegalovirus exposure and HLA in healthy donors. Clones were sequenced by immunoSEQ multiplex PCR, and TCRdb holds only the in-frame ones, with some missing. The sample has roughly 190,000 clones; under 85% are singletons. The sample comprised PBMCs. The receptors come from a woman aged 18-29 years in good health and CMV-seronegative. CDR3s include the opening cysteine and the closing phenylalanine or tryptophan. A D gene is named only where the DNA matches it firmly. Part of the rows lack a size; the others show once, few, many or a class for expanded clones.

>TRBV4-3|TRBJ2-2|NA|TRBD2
TGCGCCAGCAGCCAAGATCTACTAGCGGGAGGACGGGAGCTGTTTTTT
CASSQDLLAGGRELFF
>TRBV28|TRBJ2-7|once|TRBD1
TGTGCCAGCAGTCCCCGCGACGGGACAGGGAGCTACGAGCAGTACTTC
CASSPRDGTGSYEQYF
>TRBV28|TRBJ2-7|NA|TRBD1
TGTGCCAGCAGCCCAAGACAGGGGCGGTACGAGCAGTACTTC
CASSPRQGRYEQYF
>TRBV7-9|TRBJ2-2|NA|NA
TGTGCCAGCAGCCGGGGAGAGGGGGTAACCGGGGAGCTGTTTTTT
CASSRGEGVTGELFF
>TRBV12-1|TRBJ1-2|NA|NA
TGTGCCAGCAGCTCGGTAAACTATGGCTACACCTTC
CASSSVNYGYTF
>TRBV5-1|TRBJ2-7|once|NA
TGCGCCAGCAGTCGTGACAAGACCTACGAGCAGTACTTC
CASSRDKTYEQYF
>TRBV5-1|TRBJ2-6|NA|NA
TGCGCCAGCAGTAATCAGGGTGATGGGGCCAACGTCCTGACTTTC
CASSNQGDGANVLTF
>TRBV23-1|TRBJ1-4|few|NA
TGCGCCAGCATTTCGGGAGGAAATAATGAAAAACTGTTTTTT
CASISGGNNEKLFF
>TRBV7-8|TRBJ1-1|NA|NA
TGTGCCAGCAGCATCACACCGAACACTGAAGCTTTCTTT
CASSITPNTEAFF
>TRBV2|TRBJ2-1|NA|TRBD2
TGTGCCAGCAGTGGTTTTAGCGGGGGGGCATATAATGAGCAGTTCTTC
CASSGFSGGAYNEQFF
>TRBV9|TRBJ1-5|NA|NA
TGTGCCAGCAGCGATTCTACCAATCAGCCCCAGCATTTT
CASSDSTNQPQHF
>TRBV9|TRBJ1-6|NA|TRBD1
TGTGCCAGCAGCGTAACCGGGACAGGGTATTCACCCCTCCACTTT
CASSVTGTGYSPLHF